This T cell receptor beta chain was retrieved from a study of blood T cell repertoires in COVID-19. Trimming took 4 bases from V and 0 from J, leaving 17 bases between them. This CDR3 has 16 amino acids. The germline V gene encodes CDR1 SGHNT and CDR2 YYREEE (reference sequence). In its sample, this clone was seen once. The table came from immunoSEQ multiplex PCR; TCRdb's copy has only in-frame clones and leaves some out. This sample carries approximately 250,000 clones, around 83% of them seen once, and the ten largest clones take around 6.8%. The rearrangement links TRBV5-4 to TRBJ2-7; tentative D call: TRBD2 (7 bases). The sequenced sample was peripheral blood. The sequence derives from a woman between 45 and 60 years old with acute or convalescent COVID-19. The CDR3 DNA follows: TGTGCCAGCAGCCCTCGGCGGGGGCCCATCTCCTACGAGCAGTACTTC. Encoded protein: CASSPRRGPISYEQYF.